A single TCR beta chain is shown here with its context. Its specificity is not known. The sample holds other DNA sequences that translate to the same CDR3. In the sorted-subset replicate PCRs, 200 ng DNA, 29,000 or so T cell genomes, was used. TCRdb keeps only in-frame clones here, not all; method: immunoSEQ multiplex PCR. There are around 2.1 million clones in the sample; just over 90% occur only once, and approximately 1.7% lies in the top ten. Positive CCR7 selection of CD45RO-negative cells yielded the naive CD8 cells, and terminally differentiated effector memory CD45RA+ cells were excluded. This record comes from a study of shared clonotypes between healthy human individuals. Notes on the study in general: Among several donors, approximately 5% of naive CD4 clonotypes were found in common. Deeper or shallower sequencing was expected to change how clonotypes are shared among donors.

Specimen: naive CD8+ T cells from PBMCs. The clonotype comes from a man aged 18 to 35 in good health. Some clones in this sample may be carry-over from other donors' samples.

CDR3 DNA: TGTGCCAGCAGCCCACTAGCGGGGGGTACCTACGAGCAGTACTTC. It translates to CASSPLAGGTYEQYF. The chain combines TRBV27 with TRBJ2-7; TRBD2 agrees at 12 bases. The trim removed 6 bases at V and 2 bases at J, leaving 5 bases unmatched. Germline V gene sequence: CDR1 MNHEY, CDR2 SMNVEV (reference sequence). The CDR3 has 15 residues.